This is a list of T cell receptor beta chains from one sample in a study of T cell changes during pregnancy in multiple sclerosis. TCRdb keeps only in-frame clones here, not all; method: immunoSEQ multiplex PCR. Among more than 55,000 clones listed, roughly nine tenths were seen once. The source was peripheral blood, collected after pregnancy. All receptors derive from a female donor in good health, enrolled as a control in a pregnancy study. Both conserved end residues are part of each CDR3. A D gene is named only where the DNA matches it firmly. Clone size is given for some rows only: seen once, a few or many times, or a class if the clone is expanded.

D gene	V gene	clone size	J gene	CDR3 protein	CDR3 DNA
NA	TRBV2	NA	TRBJ1-5	CASSGTTDRNQPQHF	TGTGCCAGCAGTGGAACGACAGACCGCAATCAGCCCCAGCATTTT
NA	TRBV6-1	NA	TRBJ1-1	CASSDHRNTEAFF	TGTGCCAGCAGTGACCACAGGAACACTGAAGCTTTCTTT
TRBD2	TRBV7-8	NA	TRBJ2-5	CASRASGGAYQETQYF	TGTGCCAGCAGGGCTAGCGGGGGAGCATACCAAGAGACCCAGTACTTC
NA	TRBV6-1	once	TRBJ1-2	CASSESAGSYGYTF	TGCGCCAGCAGTGAATCGGCAGGCAGCTATGGCTACACCTTC
NA	TRBV30	few	TRBJ1-5	CAWSRQGNQPQHF	TGTGCCTGGAGTAGGCAGGGTAATCAGCCCCAGCATTTT
TRBD1	TRBV6-1	NA	TRBJ1-2	CASYGTGVLGYTF	TGTGCCAGCTACGGGACAGGGGTTTTAGGCTACACCTTC
NA	TRBV19	NA	TRBJ1-2	CASSIAGDGYTF	TGTGCCAGTAGTATCGCAGGGGACGGCTACACCTTC
TRBD2	TRBV4-3	NA	TRBJ2-5	CASSQASPSGGAIETQYF	TGCGCCAGCAGCCAAGCCTCGCCTAGCGGGGGGGCGATCGAGACCCAGTACTTC
TRBD2	TRBV7-2	NA	TRBJ2-5	CASSLAQVGEGTQYF	TGTGCCAGCAGCTTAGCGCAAGTAGGGGAGGGGACCCAGTACTTC
NA	TRBV27	NA	TRBJ1-2	CASSPGFPYGYTF	TGTGCCAGCAGTCCCGGTTTCCCCTATGGCTACACCTTC
TRBD1	TRBV5-1	NA	TRBJ2-5	CASSSAPIDLTGPDYFQETQYF	TGCGCCAGCAGCTCAGCCCCTATTGACCTGACAGGGCCCGATTACTTCCAAGAGACCCAGTACTTC
TRBD1	TRBV7-6	NA	TRBJ1-3	CASSLMRGQGRLSYGNTIYF	TGTGCCAGCAGCTTGATGCGGGGACAGGGTCGTTTAAGTTATGGAAACACCATATATTTT
NA	TRBV2	NA	TRBJ2-2	CASSITVNTGELFF	TGTGCCAGCAGTATTACAGTGAACACCGGGGAGCTGTTTTTT
NA	TRBV5-8	once	TRBJ2-2	CASSPKERRNTGELFF	TGTGCCAGCAGCCCAAAGGAGCGCAGGAACACCGGGGAGCTGTTTTTT
NA	TRBV4-3	NA	TRBJ1-2	CASSQVRGAYGYTF	TGCGCCAGCAGCCAAGTCCGGGGGGCCTATGGCTACACCTTC
NA	TRBV7-2	NA	TRBJ1-5	CASSLSGDQPQHF	TGTGCCAGCAGCTTATCTGGAGATCAGCCCCAGCATTTT
NA	TRBV7-9	NA	TRBJ1-5	CASSFTGGDLNQPQHF	TGTGCCAGCAGCTTCACGGGAGGAGACCTCAATCAGCCCCAGCATTTT
TRBD1	TRBV7-2	NA	TRBJ1-5	CASSTRTGENQPQHF	TGTGCCAGCAGCACCAGGACAGGGGAAAATCAGCCCCAGCATTTT
TRBD1	TRBV19	once	TRBJ1-2	CATRDRGNYGYTF	TGTGCCACCCGGGACAGGGGTAACTATGGCTACACCTTC
TRBD1	TRBV19	NA	TRBJ1-6	CASSTSGQGRTPLHF	TGTGCCAGTAGTACCTCGGGACAGGGAAGGACACCCCTCCACTTT
TRBD1	TRBV18	NA	TRBJ1-1	CASSPTGGETEAFF	TGTGCCAGCTCCCCGACAGGGGGTGAGACTGAAGCTTTCTTT
NA	TRBV14	NA	TRBJ1-2	CASSHGGRYGYTF	TGTGCCAGCAGCCACGGGGGGAGATATGGCTACACCTTC
TRBD1	TRBV11-2	NA	TRBJ1-2	CASSPGGLGYTF	TGTGCCAGCAGCCCAGGGGGCCTTGGCTACACCTTC
TRBD1	TRBV5-1	NA	TRBJ2-1	CASSLMGTGFNEQFF	TGCGCCAGCAGCCTTATGGGGACAGGGTTCAATGAGCAGTTCTTC
TRBD1	TRBV2	NA	TRBJ1-2	CASSVRTGYGYTF	TGTGCCAGCAGTGTGCGGACAGGTTATGGCTACACCTTC
TRBD1	TRBV4-2	NA	TRBJ1-1	CASSQDSAGGPVTGAFF	TGTGCCAGCAGCCAAGATTCGGCAGGGGGACCGGTAACGGGGGCTTTCTTT
NA	TRBV2	NA	TRBJ2-3	CASSGDRSNTDTQYF	TGTGCCAGCAGTGGAGACAGGAGTAACACAGATACGCAGTATTTT
TRBD1	TRBV7-2	NA	TRBJ2-1	CASSLGVGTGGPYNEQFF	TGTGCCAGCAGCTTAGGGGTGGGGACAGGGGGCCCCTACAATGAGCAGTTCTTC
TRBD1	TRBV10-3	NA	TRBJ2-1	CAISEYKDRGARNEQFF	TGTGCCATCAGTGAGTATAAAGACAGGGGGGCCCGGAATGAGCAGTTCTTC
TRBD1	TRBV9	NA	TRBJ2-7	CASSVEDRAGEQYF	TGTGCCAGCAGCGTAGAGGACAGGGCAGGCGAGCAGTACTTC
NA	TRBV5-1	NA	TRBJ2-2	CASSLLPDTGELFF	TGCGCCAGCAGCTTGTTGCCAGACACCGGGGAGCTGTTTTTT
NA	TRBV19	NA	TRBJ1-6	CASSEDWGQNSPLHF	TGTGCCAGTAGTGAGGACTGGGGGCAAAATTCACCCCTCCACTTT
TRBD2	TRBV11-3	NA	TRBJ2-5	CASSPRTSGLRETQYF	TGTGCCAGCAGCCCACGGACTAGCGGGTTGCGAGAGACCCAGTACTTC
NA	TRBV18	NA	TRBJ1-1	CASSPWTEMNTEAFF	TGTGCCAGCTCACCATGGACAGAGATGAACACTGAAGCTTTCTTT
NA	TRBV7-3	NA	TRBJ1-1	CASSFGGNGRAFF	TGTGCCAGCAGCTTCGGGGGGAACGGAAGAGCTTTCTTT
TRBD2	TRBV7-2	NA	TRBJ2-3	CASRTYHGLETDTQYF	TGTGCCAGCAGGACCTACCACGGACTAGAAACAGATACGCAGTATTTT
NA	TRBV2	NA	TRBJ1-1	CASIQDRDSGGAFF	TGTGCCAGCATCCAAGACCGGGACTCCGGAGGGGCTTTCTTT
NA	TRBV27	NA	TRBJ2-1	CARDRAGGVEQFF	TGTGCCAGAGACAGAGCGGGTGGCGTTGAGCAGTTCTTC
NA	TRBV27	NA	TRBJ2-7	CASSSQGPGYEQYF	TGTGCCAGCAGTTCACAGGGTCCGGGCTACGAGCAGTACTTC
TRBD2	TRBV27	NA	TRBJ2-2	CASTGGYTGELFF	TGTGCCAGCACGGGGGGATACACCGGGGAGCTGTTTTTT
TRBD2	TRBV11-2	NA	TRBJ2-1	CASSLGLAGDNEQFF	TGTGCCAGCAGCCTAGGACTAGCGGGGGACAATGAGCAGTTCTTC
NA	TRBV9	NA	TRBJ1-1	CASSVGGAGNTEAFF	TGTGCCAGCAGCGTAGGCGGGGCGGGAAACACTGAAGCTTTCTTT
TRBD1	TRBV11-3	NA	TRBJ1-1	CASRTGTNLKSFF	TGTGCCAGCAGGACAGGGACGAATCTGAAATCTTTCTTT
TRBD2	TRBV14	once	TRBJ2-2	CASSQDRPSGGLVTGELFF	TGTGCCAGCAGCCAAGATCGGCCTAGCGGGGGGCTAGTAACCGGGGAGCTGTTTTTT
TRBD1	TRBV6-1	NA	TRBJ1-5	CASSGQGDTQPQHF	TGTGCCAGCAGCGGACAGGGAGATACTCAGCCCCAGCATTTT
NA	TRBV4-3	once	TRBJ2-5	CASSQLGSQETQYF	TGCGCCAGCAGCCAATTAGGGAGCCAAGAGACCCAGTACTTC
TRBD2	TRBV7-9	NA	TRBJ2-1	CASSAGLAGYNEQFF	TGTGCCAGCAGCGCGGGACTAGCGGGGTACAATGAGCAGTTCTTC
NA	TRBV11-3	NA	TRBJ2-7	CASSRIGGSYEQYF	TGTGCCAGCAGCCGGATAGGAGGCTCCTACGAGCAGTACTTC
NA	TRBV7-9	NA	TRBJ1-4	CASSLVTTNEKLFF	TGTGCCAGCAGCTTAGTCACAACTAATGAAAAACTGTTTTTT
TRBD1	TRBV4-3	NA	TRBJ2-7	CASSQVSGTGGYEQYF	TGCGCCAGCAGCCAAGTTTCCGGGACAGGGGGCTACGAGCAGTACTTC
TRBD1	TRBV4-1	NA	TRBJ2-3	CASSQGQTGGSTDTQYF	TGCGCCAGCAGCCAAGGACAGACAGGGGGTAGCACAGATACGCAGTATTTT
TRBD1	TRBV2	NA	TRBJ1-3	CASSGTGGFSGNTIYF	TGTGCCAGCAGTGGGACAGGGGGATTTTCTGGAAACACCATATATTTT
TRBD1	TRBV4-1	NA	TRBJ2-7	CASSLWTGEGEQYF	TGCGCCAGCAGCCTCTGGACAGGGGAGGGCGAGCAGTACTTC
NA	TRBV7-9	NA	TRBJ1-4	CASSYATGNEKLFF	TGTGCCAGCAGCTACGCAACAGGGAATGAAAAACTGTTTTTT
NA	TRBV5-4	NA	TRBJ1-2	CASSLQGLNYGYTF	TGTGCCAGCAGCTTGCAGGGTCTTAACTATGGCTACACCTTC
TRBD1	TRBV5-1	NA	TRBJ2-7	CASSLPGQAISYEQYF	TGCGCCAGCAGCTTGCCTGGACAGGCAATCTCCTACGAGCAGTACTTC
NA	TRBV30	once	TRBJ1-2	CAWRGKGANYGYTF	TGTGCCTGGAGGGGGAAAGGGGCAAACTATGGCTACACCTTC